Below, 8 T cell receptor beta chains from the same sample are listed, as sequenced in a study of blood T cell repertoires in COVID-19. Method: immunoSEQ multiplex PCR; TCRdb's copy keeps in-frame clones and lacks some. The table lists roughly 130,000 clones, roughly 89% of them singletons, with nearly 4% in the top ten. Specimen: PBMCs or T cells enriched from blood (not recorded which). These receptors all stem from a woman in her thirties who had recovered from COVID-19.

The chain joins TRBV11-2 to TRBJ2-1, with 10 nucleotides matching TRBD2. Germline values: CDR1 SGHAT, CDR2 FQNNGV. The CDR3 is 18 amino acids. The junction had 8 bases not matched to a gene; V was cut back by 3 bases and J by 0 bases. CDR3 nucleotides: TGTGCCAGCAGCTTTGCCACTAGCGGGATCCTCTCCTACAATGAGCAGTTCTTC. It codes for CASSFATSGILSYNEQFF.

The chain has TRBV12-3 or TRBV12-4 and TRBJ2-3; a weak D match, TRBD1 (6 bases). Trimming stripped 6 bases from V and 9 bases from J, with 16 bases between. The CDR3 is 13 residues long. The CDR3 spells CASSAAGTTTQYF. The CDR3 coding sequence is TGTGCCAGCAGCGCAGCCGGGACAACAACGCAGTATTTT.

CDR3 protein: CASSWGGSFRGNTIYF. Here the CDR3 DNA reads TGTGCCAGCAGCTGGGGGGGCAGTTTCCGTGGAAACACCATATATTTT. The chain links TRBV5-6 to TRBJ1-3, with TRBD1 as a possible D gene (6 bases). This CDR3 comprises 16 residues. Germline-derived CDR1 and CDR2 are SGHDT and YYEEEE. V lost 3 bases to trimming and J lost 3 bases, with 16 bases between them.

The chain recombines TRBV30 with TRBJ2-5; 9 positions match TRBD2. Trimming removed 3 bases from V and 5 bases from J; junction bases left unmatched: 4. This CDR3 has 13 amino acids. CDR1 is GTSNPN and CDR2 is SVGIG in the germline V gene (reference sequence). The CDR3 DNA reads TGTGCCTGGAGGCGGGAGGGGCCGGAGACCCAGTACTTC. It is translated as CAWRREGPETQYF.

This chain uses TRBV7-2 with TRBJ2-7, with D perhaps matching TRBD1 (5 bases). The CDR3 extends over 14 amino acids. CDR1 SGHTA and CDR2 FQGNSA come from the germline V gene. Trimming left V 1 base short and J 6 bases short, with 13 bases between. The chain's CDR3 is CASSLDEIQGEQYF. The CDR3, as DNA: TGTGCCAGCAGCTTAGATGAGATTCAGGGCGAGCAGTACTTC. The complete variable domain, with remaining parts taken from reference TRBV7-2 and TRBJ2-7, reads GAGVSQSPSNKVTEKGKDVELRCDPISGHTALYWYRQSLGQGLEFLIYFQGNSAPDKSGLPSDRFSAERTGGSVSTLTIQRTQQEDSAVYLCASSLDEIQGEQYFGPGTRLTVT.

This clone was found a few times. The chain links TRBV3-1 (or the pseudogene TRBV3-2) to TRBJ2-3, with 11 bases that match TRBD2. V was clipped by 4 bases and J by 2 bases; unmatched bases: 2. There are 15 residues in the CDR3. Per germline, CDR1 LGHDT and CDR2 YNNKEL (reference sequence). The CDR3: CASSLGLAATDTQYF. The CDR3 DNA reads TGTGCCAGCAGCCTGGGACTAGCGGCCACAGATACGCAGTATTTT.

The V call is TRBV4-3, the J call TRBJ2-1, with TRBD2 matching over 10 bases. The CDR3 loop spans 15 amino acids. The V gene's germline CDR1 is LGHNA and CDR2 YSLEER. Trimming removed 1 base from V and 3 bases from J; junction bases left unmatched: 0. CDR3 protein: CASSQGTSGYNEQFF. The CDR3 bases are TGCGCCAGCAGCCAAGGGACTAGCGGCTACAATGAGCAGTTCTTC.

The CDR3 bases are TGCGCCAGCAGCTATACCGGGACTAGCGGGAGGGTGGCCTACAATGAGCAGTTCTTC. Protein: CASSYTGTSGRVAYNEQFF. The chain has TRBV5-1 and TRBJ2-1; 16 bases match TRBD2. Trimming cost V 3 bases and J 2 bases; bases outside gene matches: 8. This CDR3 is built from 19 residues. Germline V gives CDR1 SGHRS, CDR2 YFSETQ.